This entry concerns a single T cell receptor (beta chain). The antigen is not known. With a much larger clone just one base away, this may be a read error. Both blood RNA, taken from unsorted whole blood, and germline DNA were extracted. Before the surgical procedure, four milliliters of peripheral blood were collected. The investigators made TCR beta cDNA from approximately 500 ng total RNA, using a constant-region primer. For TCR beta, libraries were produced by three nested multiplex PCR rounds using slightly modified ARM-PCR. Forward primers for TRBV1-TRBV30 and a C-beta reverse primer served the first two PCR rounds, at around 11 cycles each. TCRdb re-called the multiplex PCR reads with MiXCR, one entry per CDR3 protein. The profile shows 310,000 or so distinct CDR3 sequences, around three fifths of them singletons. This sample is part of a study of tumor-infiltrating lymphocytes in primary liver carcinoma. Study context: Staged T1-T3 N0M0, the tumors had sizes that ranged from about 4.2 to 11 cm across. Findings and limits, study-wide: Lower overlap was observed for tumor-adjacent and tumor-blood pairs relative to tumor region pairs. Blood's top-250-clone fraction was significantly lower than that of tumors (p = 0.039).

Germline trimming cut 2 bases from V and 4 bases from J; bases unmatched to any gene: 8. The CDR3 contains 15 residues. Germline V gives CDR1 MNHEY, CDR2 SVGEGT. The TCR comes from a woman in her 30s with primary liver carcinoma and hepatitis B virus infection. Sequencing was carried out using peripheral blood. The rearrangement joins TRBV6-2 or TRBV6-3 to TRBJ2-7; 7 bases line up with TRBD1. The CDR3 coding sequence is TGTGCCAGCAGTTACACGGACAGGAGGCCATACGAGCAGTACTTC. It specifies CASSYTDRRPYEQYF.